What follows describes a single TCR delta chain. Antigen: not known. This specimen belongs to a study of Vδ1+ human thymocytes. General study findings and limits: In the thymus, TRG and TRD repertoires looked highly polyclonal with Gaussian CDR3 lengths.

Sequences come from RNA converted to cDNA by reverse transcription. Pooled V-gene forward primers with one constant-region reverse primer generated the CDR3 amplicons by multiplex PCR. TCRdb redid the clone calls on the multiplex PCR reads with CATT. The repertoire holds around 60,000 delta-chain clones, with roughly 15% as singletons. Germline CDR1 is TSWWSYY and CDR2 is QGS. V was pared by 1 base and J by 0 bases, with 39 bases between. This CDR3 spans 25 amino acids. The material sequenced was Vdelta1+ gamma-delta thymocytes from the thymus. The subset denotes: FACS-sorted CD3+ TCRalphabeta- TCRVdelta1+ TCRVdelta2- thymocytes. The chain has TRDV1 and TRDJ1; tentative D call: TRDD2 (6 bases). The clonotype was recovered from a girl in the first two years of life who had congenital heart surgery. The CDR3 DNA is TGTGCTCTTGGGGAACCCCTTAACTCCTACTCATTAGAGGGGACCGATTTGAAGTACACCGATAAACTCATCTTT. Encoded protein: CALGEPLNSYSLEGTDLKYTDKLIF.